The entry below gives a single T cell receptor beta chain sequence along with its context. The CDR3 runs 15 residues. The V gene's germline CDR1 is MNHEY and CDR2 SMNVEV (reference sequence). Germline trimming cut 2 bases from V and 4 bases from J; bases unmatched to any gene: 4. The authors' processing: For nucleated cells, counts were estimated from reference gene primer amplification. Repertoires were generated with immunoSEQ multiplex PCR, while TCRdb's copy carries only in-frame clones and drops some. V and J calls and clone size follow that table, whereas D and trimming were derived from the DNA. Of 150,000 to 200,000 clones detected, roughly 80% appear once; the ten largest clones hold around 15%. This entry is derived from a study of blood T cell repertoires in COVID-19. Study overall: Collection of acute and convalescent COVID-19 samples took place in the United States, Italy and Spain. From T cells, B-cell-depleted T cells, or PBMCs came the material, which was cDNA or gDNA.

The sequenced sample was peripheral blood. The chain combines TRBV27 with TRBJ1-4; 7 bases map to TRBD1. This TCR was recovered from a man in his fifties or sixties with active or convalescent COVID-19. The CDR3 loop is CASSLQGQLNEKLFF. CDR3 DNA sequence: TGTGCCAGCAGTTTACAGGGACAGCTTAATGAAAAACTGTTTTTT.